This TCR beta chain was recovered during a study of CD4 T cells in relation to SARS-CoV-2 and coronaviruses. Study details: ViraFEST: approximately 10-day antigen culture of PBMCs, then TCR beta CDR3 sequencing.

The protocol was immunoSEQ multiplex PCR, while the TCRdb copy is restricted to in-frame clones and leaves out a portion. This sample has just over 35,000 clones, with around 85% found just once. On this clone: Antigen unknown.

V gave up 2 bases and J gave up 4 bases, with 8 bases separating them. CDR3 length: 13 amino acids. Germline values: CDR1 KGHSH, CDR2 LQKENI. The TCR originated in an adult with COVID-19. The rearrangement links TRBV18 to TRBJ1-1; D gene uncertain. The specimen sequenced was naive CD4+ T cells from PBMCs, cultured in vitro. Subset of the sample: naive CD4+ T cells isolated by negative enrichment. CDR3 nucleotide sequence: TGTGCCAGCTCACCATCGAAGGGCACTGAAGCTTTCTTT. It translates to CASSPSKGTEAFF.